The 8 T cell receptor beta chains reported below all come from one sample, sequenced in a study of PD-1 blockade in classical Hodgkin lymphoma. Every patient relapsed after autologous stem cell transplantation, and brentuximab vedotin exposure varied. Clones were read by immunoSEQ multiplex PCR, and TCRdb kept only the in-frame ones, dropping some. The table records approximately 61,000 clones, roughly nine tenths of them present only once. The specimen was peripheral blood mononuclear cells (PBMCs), collected at baseline. All receptors come from a human donor with classical Hodgkin lymphoma.

J is TRBJ2-1 and V is TRBV7-9, with D uncertain. The CDR3 spans 12 residues. With 2 bases removed from V and 6 bases from J, the gap between germline ends came to 5 bases. Per germline, CDR1 SEHNR and CDR2 FQNEAQ (reference sequence). CDR3 nucleotides: TGTGCCAGCAGCTTATACGGCAATGAGCAGTTCTTC. It is translated as CASSLYGNEQFF. The full variable domain, its missing parts supplied by reference TRBV7-9 and TRBJ2-1, is DTGVSQNPRHKITKRGQNVTFRCDPISEHNRLYWYRQTLGQGPEFLTYFQNEAQLEKSRLLSDRFSAERPKGSFSTLEIQRTEQGDSAMYLCASSLYGNEQFFGPGTRLTVL.

The genes are TRBV7-9 and TRBJ2-7; D is uncertain. Trimming stripped 5 bases from V and 0 bases from J, with 2 bases between. In germline, CDR1 is SEHNR, CDR2 FQNEAQ (reference sequence). The CDR3 loop spans 11 amino acids. As DNA, the CDR3 is TGTGCCAGCAGCCCCTCCTACGAGCAGTACTTC. It is translated as CASSPSYEQYF.

The V and J genes are TRBV6-6 and TRBJ1-4; a weak D match, TRBD1 (5 bases). Germline V gene sequence: CDR1 MNHNY, CDR2 SVGAGI (reference sequence). Trimming shortened V by 7 bases and J by 13 bases, and 16 bases separated the two germline ends. The CDR3 has 12 amino acids. CDR3 DNA sequence: TGTGCCAGCACTGGGGCGGGAATGGGACTGTTTTTT. Protein product: CASTGAGMGLFF.

This sequence joins TRBV19 and TRBJ2-5; TRBD1 might be the D (7 bases). Looked up from germline, CDR1 is LNHDA and CDR2 is SQIVND (reference sequence). The V end lost 10 bases, the J end lost 4 bases, and 19 bases lay between the germline ends. This CDR3 is 14 amino acids long. In DNA form, the CDR3 reads TGTGCCACTCTCGAGCAGGGGGGCTCAGAGACCCAGTACTTC. Protein product: CATLEQGGSETQYF.

The chain couples TRBV18 to TRBJ1-4; no clear D. The CDR3 covers 13 residues. The V end was cut by 3 bases, the J end by 8 bases, with 10 bases between. Germline CDR1 is KGHSH and CDR2 is LQKENI. The CDR3 DNA sequence: TGTGCCAGCTCACCTCTGCCGGACGAAAAACTGTTTTTT. Its protein is CASSPLPDEKLFF. The whole variable domain, filled in from reference TRBV18 and TRBJ1-4, reads NAGVMQNPRHLVRRRGQEARLRCSPMKGHSHVYWYRQLPEEGLKFMVYLQKENIIDESGMPKERFSAEFPKEGPSILRIQQVVRGDSAAYFCASSPLPDEKLFFGSGTQLSVL.

CDR3 amino acids: CASSIRRKELGYTF. In DNA form, the CDR3 reads TGTGCCAGTAGTATTCGACGAAAGGAACTCGGCTACACCTTC. The rearrangement joins TRBV19 to TRBJ1-2; the D is unclear. Germline V gene lookup returns CDR1 LNHDA and CDR2 SQIVND (reference sequence). This CDR3 spans 14 amino acids. Trimming removed 3 bases from V and 8 bases from J, with 16 bases in between.

This clone is medium-sized (0.01 to 0.1%) in the sample. The chain employs TRBV7-8 and TRBJ2-7; D may be TRBD2 (5 bases). The CDR3 length is 14 residues. The germline CDR1 and CDR2 sequences are SGHVS and FQNEAQ. Trimming took off 2 bases at V and 0 bases at J, with 8 bases between the two ends. This CDR3 is CASSLSSSSYEQYF. The CDR3 region has the DNA TGTGCCAGCAGCTTATCTAGCAGCTCCTACGAGCAGTACTTC.

The chain employs TRBV10-2 and TRBJ1-1, with D possibly TRBD1 on 6 matching bases. V was cut by 8 bases and J by 3 bases, with 16 bases left in between. The CDR3 runs 14 residues. Germline lookup yields CDR1 WSHSY and CDR2 SAAADI. The CDR3, as DNA: TGCGCCAGCCGGCAGGGGCGAGGGGACACTGAAGCTTTCTTT. Its protein is CASRQGRGDTEAFF.